Sequencing of this T cell receptor (beta chain) was carried out in a study of blood T cell repertoires in COVID-19. Turning to the study itself: The study drew acute and convalescent COVID-19 samples from the United States, Italy and Spain. PBMCs, B-cell-depleted T cells, or T cells provided the cDNA or gDNA that made up the material.

In the original analysis: By means of reference gene primer amplification, nucleated cell counts were estimated. Sequencing was performed with immunoSEQ multiplex PCR; in TCRdb, only in-frame clones are kept and a portion is missing. The V and J calls and clone size are taken from that table; D and trimming were inferred from the DNA. Of approximately 96,000 clones in the sample, roughly nine tenths were seen once. With 7 bases clipped from V and 2 bases from J, the junction kept 0 bases outside the gene matches. The CDR3 runs to 11 residues. Germline-derived CDR1 and CDR2 are SQVTM and ANQGSEA. The sequence was obtained from a man between 60 and 75 years old with acute or convalescent COVID-19. This chain connects TRBV29-1 to TRBJ1-2; 8 nucleotides line up with TRBD1. Sequenced: peripheral blood. This CDR3 reads CSGQGNYGYTF. The CDR3 bases are TGCAGCGGACAGGGGAACTATGGCTACACCTTC.